This TCR beta chain was retrieved from a study of cytomegalovirus exposure and HLA in healthy donors. Findings and limits, study-wide: There were around 160 TCR beta chains listed as cytomegalovirus-associated. CMV serostatus stood as the only immune exposure information on hand.

PCR employed 60 Vbeta and 13 Jbeta primers. Sequencing used immunoSEQ multiplex PCR; TCRdb keeps in-frame clones, though not all of them. The table has approximately 170,000 clones, approximately 81% seen once. The V and J ends lost 0 bases and 5 bases respectively, with 16 bases between them. Per the germline V gene, CDR1 is SGHAT and CDR2 is FQNNGV. The CDR3 length is 16 residues. Note on this clone: No antigen is known for it.

Sequenced: PBMCs. This TCR came from a woman between 50 and 59 years old in good health and CMV-seronegative. V is TRBV11-2 and J is TRBJ2-5, with D perhaps TRBD2 (6 bases). CDR3 nucleotide sequence: TGTGCCAGCAGCTTAGAGGGGGGACTTACAAGGGAGACCCAGTACTTC. Its protein is CASSLEGGLTRETQYF. The entire variable domain, with the rest obtained from reference TRBV11-2 and TRBJ2-5, is as follows: EAGVAQSPRYKIIEKRQSVAFWCNPISGHATLYWYQQILGQGPKLLIQFQNNGVVDDSQLPKDRFSAERLKGVDSTLKIQPAKLEDSAVYLCASSLEGGLTRETQYFGPGTRLLVL.